Each of the 10 T cell receptor beta chains below was sequenced from the same sample in a study of blood T cell repertoires in COVID-19. Assay: immunoSEQ multiplex PCR; the TCRdb copy retains only in-frame clones and omits some. The sample has about 200,000 clones; almost 85% are singletons. Sample: PBMCs or T cells enriched from blood (not recorded which). Receptor source: a man aged 35 to 55 who had recovered from COVID-19.

Many counts were recorded for this clone. V gene TRBV6-2 or TRBV6-3 combines with J gene TRBJ2-2; D may be TRBD2 (7 bases). Germline loops: CDR1 MNHEY, CDR2 SVGEGT. This CDR3 has 15 amino acids. V was pared by 6 bases and J by 6 bases, with 17 bases between. This CDR3 reads CASSEGGRASGELFF. CDR3 in DNA: TGTGCCAGCAGCGAAGGGGGGAGGGCCTCCGGGGAGCTGTTTTTT.

This chain connects TRBV6-5 to TRBJ2-7, with TRBD1 matching over 7 bases. This CDR3 contains 14 residues. V gave up 8 bases and J gave up 3 bases; unmatched junction bases: 10. Germline-derived CDR1 and CDR2 are MNHEY and SVGAGI. CDR3 nucleotides: TGTGCCAGCGTAAACAGGGGATCGGTCTACGAGCAGTACTTC. Encoded protein: CASVNRGSVYEQYF.

The rearrangement links TRBV7-3 to TRBJ1-2; D possibly corresponds to TRBD1 (6 bases). The germline CDR1 and CDR2 sequences are SGHTA and FQGTGA. This CDR3 contains 16 residues. V shed 1 base and J shed 4 bases, with 16 bases lying between them. The CDR3, as DNA: TGTGCCAGCAGCTTAAATCCCGCAGGACAGATCTATGGCTACACCTTC. Translated, it gives CASSLNPAGQIYGYTF.

This CDR3 reads CASSLDRGPNSPLHF. The CDR3 nucleotides are TGTGCCAGCAGCTTGGACAGGGGCCCCAATTCACCCCTCCACTTT. The V and J genes are TRBV7-6 and TRBJ1-6; TRBD1 matches 9 bases. Germline V gene lookup returns CDR1 SGHVS and CDR2 FNYEAQ. The ends lost 3 bases at V and 7 bases at J; junction bases unmatched: 4. The CDR3 has 15 residues.

The DNA for the CDR3 is TGTGCCAGTAGTGCCTACAGGAACACTGAAGCTTTCTTT. It specifies CASSAYRNTEAFF. This chain links TRBV19 with TRBJ1-1; D is ambiguous. V lost 5 bases, J lost 1 base, and 8 bases lay in between. Germline V gene data show CDR1 as LNHDA and CDR2 as SQIVND (reference sequence). The CDR3 is 13 residues long.

Comment on this clone: This sample also contains other DNA sequences that code for the same CDR3. This rearrangement joins TRBV28 to TRBJ2-7; D call uncertain. V shed 6 bases and J shed 4 bases, with 10 bases lying between them. The germline gives CDR1 MDHEN, CDR2 SYDVKM. The CDR3 length is 12 residues. CDR3 coding DNA: TGTGCCAGCAGCCCCCCGGGTTACGAGCAGTACTTC. Translated: CASSPPGYEQYF.

The CDR3 protein is CASSQGRRLAGLNEQFF. CDR3 sequence (DNA): TGTGCCAGCAGCCAAGGGAGGAGACTAGCGGGGTTAAATGAGCAGTTCTTC. The V and J genes are TRBV3-1 (or the pseudogene TRBV3-2) and TRBJ2-1; 11 nucleotides match TRBD2. Unmatched junction bases numbered 9, after V lost 1 base and J lost 7 bases. CDR1 is LGHDT and CDR2 is YNNKEL in the germline V gene (reference sequence). The CDR3 runs to 17 residues.

The chain has TRBV27 and TRBJ2-1; TRBD2 matches 9 bases. Germline values: CDR1 MNHEY, CDR2 SMNVEV (reference sequence). Unmatched junction bases numbered 10, after V lost 2 bases and J lost 8 bases. The CDR3 is 16 amino acids. CDR3 DNA: TGTGCCAGCAGTTTACGGGGCGGGGGGGCCCCCTATGAGCAGTTCTTC. This gives the protein CASSLRGGGAPYEQFF.

In this sample, this clone turned up a few times. The rearrangement links TRBV5-1 to TRBJ1-5; no clear D gene. The length of the CDR3 is 17 residues. V shed 4 bases and J shed 2 bases, with 19 bases lying between them. Germline-derived CDR1 and CDR2 are SGHRS and YFSETQ. The CDR3 nucleotides read TGCGCCAGCAGCGCCGGGGTGGGTCCGTCCGGCAATCAGCCCCAGCATTTT. Protein product: CASSAGVGPSGNQPQHF.

This chain links TRBV5-5 with TRBJ1-1; 10 nucleotides match TRBD1. The CDR3 covers 17 residues. Per germline, CDR1 SGHKS and CDR2 YYEKEE (reference sequence). The V and J ends lost 4 bases and 1 base, in that order; junction bases with no gene match: 10. This CDR3 reads CASSHVPGQGRNTEAFF. CDR3 coding DNA: TGTGCCAGCAGCCACGTCCCGGGACAGGGGAGGAACACTGAAGCTTTCTTT.